This TCR beta chain was captured in a study of blood T cell repertoires in COVID-19. About the research overall: COVID-19 samples, acute and convalescent, were from the United States, Italy and Spain. PBMCs, B-cell-depleted T cells, or T cells were the source of the cDNA or gDNA that made up the material.

The authors' processing: Nucleated cell number was recorded as an estimate derived from reference gene primer amplification. Sequenced by immunoSEQ multiplex PCR; TCRdb stores in-frame clones only, minus some. V and J calls and clone size are given by that table; D and trimming were obtained from the DNA. The profile shows roughly 30,000 clones, roughly 85% of them singletons. There are a few counts of this clone. The ends lost 1 base at V and 7 bases at J; junction bases unmatched: 10. This CDR3 is built from 17 residues. Germline loops: CDR1 LNHDA, CDR2 SQIVND (reference sequence). Material for sequencing was peripheral blood. The clonotype originates from a human donor with acute or convalescent COVID-19. The donor label of this sample is uncertain. The chain carries TRBV19 and TRBJ2-2; 9 bases are a match to TRBD2. CDR3 coding DNA: TGTGCCAGTAGTATAGGAGCGGGAGGTCGTCGGGTCGGGGAGCTGTTTTTT. This codes for CASSIGAGGRRVGELFF.